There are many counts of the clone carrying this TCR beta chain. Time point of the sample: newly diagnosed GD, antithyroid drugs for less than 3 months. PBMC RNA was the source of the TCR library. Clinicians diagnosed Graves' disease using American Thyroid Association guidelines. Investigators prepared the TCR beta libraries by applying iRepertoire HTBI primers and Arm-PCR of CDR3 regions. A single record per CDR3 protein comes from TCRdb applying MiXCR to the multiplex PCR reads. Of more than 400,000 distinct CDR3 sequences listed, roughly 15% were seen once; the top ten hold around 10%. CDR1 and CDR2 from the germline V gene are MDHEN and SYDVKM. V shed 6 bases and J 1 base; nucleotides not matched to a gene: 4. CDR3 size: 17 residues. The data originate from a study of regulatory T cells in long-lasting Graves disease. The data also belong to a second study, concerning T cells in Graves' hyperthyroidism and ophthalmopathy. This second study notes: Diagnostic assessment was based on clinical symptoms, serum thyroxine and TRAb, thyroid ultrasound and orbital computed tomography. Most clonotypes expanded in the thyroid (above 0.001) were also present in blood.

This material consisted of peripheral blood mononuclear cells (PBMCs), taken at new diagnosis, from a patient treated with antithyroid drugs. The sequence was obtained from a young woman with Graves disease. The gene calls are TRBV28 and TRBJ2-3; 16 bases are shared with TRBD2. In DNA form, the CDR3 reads TGTGCCAGCAGCTCCGGGACTAGCGGGAGGGGCACAGATACGCAGTATTTT. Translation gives CASSSGTSGRGTDTQYF.